This entry features one TCR beta chain sequence. Its antigen is as yet unknown. The sample belongs to a study of T cell responses to AZD1222 COVID-19 vaccine. General study points: Only after the peak T cell response were repertoires sampled. AZD1222 recipients seropositive at baseline numbered only six.

Germline loops: CDR1 KGHSH, CDR2 LQKENI. The V end lost 3 bases, the J end lost 4 bases, and 9 bases lay between the germline ends. This CDR3 contains 13 residues. Only in-frame clones appear in the TCRdb table, and some are missing; sequencing was by immunoSEQ multiplex PCR. The sample has some 140,000 clones; around 90% are singletons. The clonotype comes from an adult in good health. The source material was peripheral blood, sampled on day 0 of AZD1222 vaccination. The chain couples TRBV18 to TRBJ1-2, with unresolved D. Here the CDR3 reads CASSPSRAYGYTF. In nucleotides, the CDR3 is TGTGCCAGCTCACCCTCACGGGCCTATGGCTACACCTTC.